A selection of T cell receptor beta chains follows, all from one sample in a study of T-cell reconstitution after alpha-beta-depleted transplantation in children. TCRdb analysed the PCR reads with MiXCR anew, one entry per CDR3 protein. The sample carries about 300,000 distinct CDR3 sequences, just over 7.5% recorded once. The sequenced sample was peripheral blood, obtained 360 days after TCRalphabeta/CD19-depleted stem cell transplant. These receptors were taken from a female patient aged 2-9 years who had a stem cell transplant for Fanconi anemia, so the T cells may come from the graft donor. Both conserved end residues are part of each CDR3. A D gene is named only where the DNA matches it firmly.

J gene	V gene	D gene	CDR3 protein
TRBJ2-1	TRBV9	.	CASSPVGGASEQFF
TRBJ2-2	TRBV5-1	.	CASSLVPGLNTGELFF
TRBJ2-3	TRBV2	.	CASRGINAQYF
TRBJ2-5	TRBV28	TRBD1	CASSTPGQDFQETQYF
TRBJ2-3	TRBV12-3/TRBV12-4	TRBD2	CASSLLAGGLRGTDTQYF
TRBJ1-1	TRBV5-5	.	CASSLYAIEGGNTEAFF
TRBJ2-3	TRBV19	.	CASSIGSSGTDTQYF
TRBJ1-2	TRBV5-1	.	CASSPRAPSYGYTF
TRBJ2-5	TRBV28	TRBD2	CASALAGVGETQYF
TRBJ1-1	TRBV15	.	CATSSSIEAFF
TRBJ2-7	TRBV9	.	CASSTTGNYEQYF
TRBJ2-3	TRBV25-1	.	CASSELRGDTDTQYF
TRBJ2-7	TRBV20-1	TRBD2	CSATGIGASGRSYEQYF
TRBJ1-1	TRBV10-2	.	CASSESVMNTEAFF
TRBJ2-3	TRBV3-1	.	CASSQASRTLTDTQYF
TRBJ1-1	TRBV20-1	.	CSARGDGGMNTEAFF
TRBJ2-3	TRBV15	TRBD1	CATSSQEGAAKYF
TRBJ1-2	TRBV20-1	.	CSASQPGNNYGYTF
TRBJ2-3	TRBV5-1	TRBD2	CASSLALAGRVDTQYF
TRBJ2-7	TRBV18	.	CASSPVPGSLDTYEQYF
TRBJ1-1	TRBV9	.	CASSGRASTEAFF
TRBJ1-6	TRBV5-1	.	CASSPGGGETSKSSYNSPLHF
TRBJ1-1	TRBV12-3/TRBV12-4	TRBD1	CASSPRTGGNTEAFF
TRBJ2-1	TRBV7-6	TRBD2	CASSVLAGAYNEQFF
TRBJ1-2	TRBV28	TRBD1	CASSTTGRNGYTF
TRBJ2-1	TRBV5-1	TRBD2	CASSFSSGIESEQFF
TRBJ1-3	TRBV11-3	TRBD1	CASSKGQSFSGNTIYF
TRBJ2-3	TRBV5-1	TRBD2	CASSLVGTSDTDTQYF
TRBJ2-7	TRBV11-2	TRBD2	CASSTLAGGPYEQYF
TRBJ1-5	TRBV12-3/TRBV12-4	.	CASSFSQVVYSNQPQHF
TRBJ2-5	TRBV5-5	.	CASSLDGLQETQYF
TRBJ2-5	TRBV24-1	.	CATSEGAGTGTQYF
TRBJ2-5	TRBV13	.	CASSFRETQETQYF
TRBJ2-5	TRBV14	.	CASSQMGTQYF
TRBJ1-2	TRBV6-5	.	CASSYDAGPYYGYTF
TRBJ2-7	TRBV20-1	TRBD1	CSAIPFTGVRSYEQYF
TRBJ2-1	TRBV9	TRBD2	CASSVDWAGDNEQFF
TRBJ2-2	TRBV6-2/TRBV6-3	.	CASRKREANTGELFF
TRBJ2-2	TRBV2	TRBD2	CASSEAVLGLAGLPNTGELFF
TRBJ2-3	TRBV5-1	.	CASSFPGADTQYF
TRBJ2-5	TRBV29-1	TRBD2	CSVQAGGPGETQYF
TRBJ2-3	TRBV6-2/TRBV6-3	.	CASSRRTPVADTQYF
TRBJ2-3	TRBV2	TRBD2	CASSENLAGSTDTQYF
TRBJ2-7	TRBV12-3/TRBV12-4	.	CASSPTYTYEQYF
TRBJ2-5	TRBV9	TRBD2	CASSVFPRGADQETQYF
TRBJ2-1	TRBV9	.	CASSLSPQGGNEQFF
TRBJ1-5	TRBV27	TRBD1	CASSNTGVGKPQHF
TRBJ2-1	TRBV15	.	CATSRGLELGRFF